These 22 T cell receptor beta chains originate from one sample sequenced in a study of T cells in Graves' hyperthyroidism and ophthalmopathy. Researchers took RNA transcripts and amplified the TCR beta CDR3 regions from them. First-round RT-PCR of the TCR CDR3 relied on the HTBI primer set. TCRdb re-called the multiplex PCR reads through MiXCR, storing one row per CDR3 protein. The sample contains approximately 610,000 distinct CDR3 sequences, roughly 14% of which appear only once. Sequencing input: blood. The source is a woman in her thirties or forties with Graves' ophthalmopathy.

This clonotype was detected a few times. The CDR3 DNA reads as TGCGCCAGCAGCCAAGAGTTACGTTACGAGCAGTACTTC. Its protein product is CASSQELRYEQYF. The gene calls are TRBV4-3 and TRBJ2-7; unclear D gene. V lost 0 bases, J lost 4 bases, and 7 bases lay in between. The CDR3 has 13 residues. Germline V gene lookup returns CDR1 LGHNA and CDR2 YSLEER.

This chain connects TRBV12-3 or TRBV12-4 to TRBJ2-7; TRBD2 aligns across 11 bases. Germline trimming cut 10 bases from V and 6 bases from J; bases unmatched to any gene: 14. This CDR3 is built from 15 residues. The CDR3 DNA reads TGTGCCACCCCCAATCGTAGCGGGAGGGCCGGCGAGCAGTACTTC. This encodes CATPNRSGRAGEQYF.

There are many counts of this clonotype. The chain couples TRBV6-2 or TRBV6-3 to TRBJ2-7, with TRBD2 matching 7 bases. Germline V CDR1 and CDR2: MNHEY, SVGEGT. This CDR3 region has 12 residues. CDR3 protein: CAAGEPGFEQYF. The CDR3 DNA is TGTGCGGCGGGGGAACCAGGGTTCGAGCAGTACTTC.

This clonotype was picked up a small number of times. The genes are TRBV28 and TRBJ1-1, with TRBD1 as a possible D gene (5 bases). CDR3 size: 13 residues. V lost 2 bases, J lost 11 bases, and 15 bases lay in between. Germline CDR1 reads MDHEN; CDR2 reads SYDVKM. The CDR3 DNA sequence: TGTGCCAGCAGTTTACGTGCGGGGCTGTGGGCTTTCTTT. Amino acids: CASSLRAGLWAFF.

This clonotype was detected ten times or more. This chain links TRBV6-5 with TRBJ1-2; D is uncertain. Germline CDR1 MNHEY, CDR2 SVGAGI. The V gene lost 0 bases and the J gene lost 2 bases, with 10 bases spanning the gap. The CDR3 spans 15 residues. The CDR3 here is CASSYSAQFNYGYTF. In DNA form, the CDR3 reads TGTGCCAGCAGTTACTCGGCCCAGTTCAACTATGGCTACACCTTC.

In its sample, this clonotype was seen many times. The rearrangement uses TRBV28 and TRBJ2-5; maybe TRBD2 (6 bases). Germline CDR1 is MDHEN and CDR2 is SYDVKM. The V end was cut by 2 bases, the J end by 5 bases, with 15 bases between. This CDR3 region has 15 residues. CDR3 residues: CASSLEAEGGETQYF. The CDR3 DNA is TGTGCCAGCAGTTTAGAGGCGGAGGGTGGGGAGACCCAGTACTTC.

This clonotype appeared once. The V and J genes are TRBV12-3 or TRBV12-4 and TRBJ1-2, with a tentative D call TRBD1 (5 bases). V lost 4 bases to trimming and J lost 4 bases, with 10 bases between them. This CDR3 has 13 residues. CDR3 bases: TGTGCCAGCAGTTCAATTGGGGGCTATGGCTACACCTTC. Its protein is CASSSIGGYGYTF.

This clonotype was seen ten or more times. The CDR3 DNA reads TGTGCCAGCAGCTTATTGGATCAGGCCGGAAACACCATATATTTT. This gives the protein CASSLLDQAGNTIYF. The rearrangement links TRBV7-8 to TRBJ1-3; D unclear. Between the trimmed V and J ends, which lost 2 bases and 4 bases, there was a span of 12 bases. Germline V CDR1 and CDR2: SGHVS, FQNEAQ. There are 15 residues in the CDR3.

In its sample, this clonotype was seen many times. V gene TRBV5-1 combines with J gene TRBJ1-1; D gene ambiguous. The CDR3 runs 15 residues. Germline V gene data show CDR1 as SGHRS and CDR2 as YFSETQ. V was trimmed by 1 base and J by 10 bases, leaving 20 bases between them. For the CDR3, the DNA is TGCGCCAGCAGCTTGAGTGGAGGGCAGGTTAGTGGAGCTTTCTTT. Amino acid sequence: CASSLSGGQVSGAFF.

The CDR3 is CASSLAPPTGMEETQYF. For the CDR3, the DNA is TGCGCCAGCAGCTTGGCCCCCCCCACAGGGATGGAGGAGACCCAGTACTTC. The chain recombines TRBV5-1 with TRBJ2-5; maybe TRBD1 (6 bases). Germline V CDR1 and CDR2: SGHRS, YFSETQ. V shed 0 bases and J shed 5 bases, with 20 bases lying between them. This CDR3 is 17 amino acids long.

This clonotype was found many times. The chain carries TRBV7-6 and TRBJ2-7; D is possibly TRBD2 (6 bases). The CDR3 sequence is 15 residues long. Trimming cost V 1 base and J 1 base, with 11 bases left between them. Germline assignment: CDR1 SGHVS and CDR2 FNYEAQ. The CDR3 DNA reads as TGTGCCAGCAGCTTAGGATCTCGGGGGTCCTACGAGCAGTACTTC. Translated: CASSLGSRGSYEQYF.

The V and J genes are TRBV10-3 and TRBJ2-7, with 7 positions matching TRBD1. CDR1 is ENHRY and CDR2 is SYGVKD in the germline V gene. This CDR3 spans 15 amino acids. V dropped 0 bases and J dropped 3; count of bases not matched to a gene: 5. CDR3 nucleotide sequence: TGTGCCATCAGTGAGTCGACAGGGACCTTCTACGAGCAGTACTTC. It is translated as CAISESTGTFYEQYF.

The sample holds many counts of this clonotype. The chain employs TRBV19 and TRBJ1-2; D is perhaps TRBD1 (5 bases). Trimming stripped 6 bases from V and 8 bases from J, with 19 bases between. Germline CDR1 LNHDA, CDR2 SQIVND (reference sequence). The CDR3 extends over 14 amino acids. The CDR3 nucleotides are TGTGCCAGTAGCATTGTAGGAGGCGGGGGAGGCTACACCTTC. Encoded protein: CASSIVGGGGGYTF. Full variable domain (outside the CDR3, taken from reference TRBV19 and TRBJ1-2): DGGITQSPKYLFRKEGQNVTLSCEQNLNHDAMYWYRQDPGQGLRLIYYSQIVNDFQKGDIAEGYSVSREKKESFPLTVTSAQKNPTAFYLCASSIVGGGGGYTFGSGTRLTVV.

This clonotype was counted between two and nine times. The V gene is TRBV29-1, the J gene TRBJ2-7; TRBD2 matches at 13 bases. Germline V gene lookup returns CDR1 SQVTM and CDR2 ANQGSEA. V shed 3 bases, J shed 4 bases, and the junction held 6 bases outside the gene matches. The CDR3 is made up of 15 amino acids. The CDR3 is CSVDKGLAGAYEQYF. In nucleotides, the CDR3 is TGCAGCGTTGATAAAGGACTAGCGGGAGCGTACGAGCAGTACTTC.

The sample holds many counts of this clonotype. The chain employs TRBV29-1 and TRBJ1-2; D is unclear. Germline loops: CDR1 SQVTM, CDR2 ANQGSEA. There are 12 residues in the CDR3. V lost 1 base, J lost 2 bases, and 5 bases lay in between. The CDR3 nucleotides are TGCAGCGTTGAAGGGGAAAACTATGGCTACACCTTC. Amino acids: CSVEGENYGYTF.

This clonotype came up many times. V and J are TRBV19 and TRBJ2-5, with TRBD1 matching 9 bases. Trimming removed 3 bases from V and 3 bases from J; junction bases left unmatched: 5. CDR1 LNHDA and CDR2 SQIVND come from the germline V gene (reference sequence). The CDR3 is 15 residues long. CDR3 protein: CASSIGQGLEETQYF. CDR3 DNA: TGTGCCAGTAGTATCGGACAGGGGTTGGAAGAGACCCAGTACTTC. The full variable domain, with the rest looked up from reference TRBV19 and TRBJ2-5, is DGGITQSPKYLFRKEGQNVTLSCEQNLNHDAMYWYRQDPGQGLRLIYYSQIVNDFQKGDIAEGYSVSREKKESFPLTVTSAQKNPTAFYLCASSIGQGLEETQYFGPGTRLLVL.

In this sample, this clonotype turned up many times. The CDR3: CASSPLGRGAYSYEQYF. The DNA for the CDR3 is TGTGCCAGCAGTCCGCTTGGACGGGGGGCTTACTCCTACGAGCAGTACTTC. The chain recombines TRBV27 with TRBJ2-7; tentatively, D is TRBD2 (7 bases). Trimming removed 5 bases at V and 0 bases at J, with 20 bases between. The CDR3 consists of 17 residues. The germline V gene encodes CDR1 MNHEY and CDR2 SMNVEV (reference sequence).

This clonotype was picked up many times. This chain uses TRBV30 with TRBJ2-7; D uncertain. V lost 6 bases to trimming and J lost 2 bases, with 8 bases between them. The germline V gene encodes CDR1 GTSNPN and CDR2 SVGIG (reference sequence). The CDR3 consists of 11 residues. The CDR3 sequence is CACRSAYEQYF. The CDR3 region has the DNA TGTGCCTGTAGGTCTGCCTACGAGCAGTACTTC.

The CDR3: CASSVFGYTYEQYF. CDR3 in DNA: TGTGCCAGCAGTGTTTTTGGCTACACCTACGAGCAGTACTTC. The rearrangement uses TRBV6-2 or TRBV6-3 and TRBJ2-7; D is ambiguous. Deletions cut 5 bases from V and 2 bases from J, with 13 bases between. The CDR3 extends over 14 amino acids. Germline assignment: CDR1 MNHEY and CDR2 SVGEGT.

In its sample, this clonotype was seen a few times. A much larger clone sits a single nucleotide away, making a read error possible. This rearrangement joins TRBV3-1 to TRBJ1-1; no clear D gene. CDR1 and CDR2 (germline): LGHDT, YNNKEL (reference sequence). This CDR3 comprises 14 residues. In DNA form, the CDR3 reads TGTGCCTGCAGCCAAGGTGCAGTGGGCACTGAAGCTTTCTTT. Translating gives CACSQGAVGTEAFF.

This clonotype showed up many times. The chain employs TRBV13 and TRBJ2-7; 12 bases agree with TRBD2. Germline V gives CDR1 PRHDT, CDR2 FYEKMQ (reference sequence). The CDR3 has 17 amino acids. V shed 5 bases, J shed 4 bases, and the junction held 12 bases outside the gene matches. The CDR3 region has the DNA TGTGCCAGCAGCCAGAGGCCTAGCGGGAGGGCAGGGTACGAGCAGTACTTC. It translates to CASSQRPSGRAGYEQYF.

This chain uses TRBV6-1 with TRBJ2-7; no firm D call. Trimming left V 7 bases short and J 6 bases short, with 16 bases between. CDR3 length equals 13 residues. Germline values: CDR1 MNHNS, CDR2 SASEGT. CDR3 nucleotide sequence: TGTGCCAGCATCGACCCCCCGGTCGGCGAGCAGTACTTC. The encoded protein is CASIDPPVGEQYF.